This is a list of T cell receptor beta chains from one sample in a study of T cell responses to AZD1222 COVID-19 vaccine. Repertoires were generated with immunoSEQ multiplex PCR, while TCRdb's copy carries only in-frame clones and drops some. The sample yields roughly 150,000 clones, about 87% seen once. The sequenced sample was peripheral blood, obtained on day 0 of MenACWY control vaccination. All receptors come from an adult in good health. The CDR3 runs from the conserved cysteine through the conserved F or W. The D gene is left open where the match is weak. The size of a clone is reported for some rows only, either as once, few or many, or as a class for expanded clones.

cdr3_nt: TGTGCCTGGAGCGACAGGGGTGCAACTAATGAAAAACTGTTTTTT
cdr3_aa: CAWSDRGATNEKLFF
v_call: TRBV30
clone_size: -
j_call: TRBJ1-4
d_call: TRBD1

cdr3_nt: TGTGCCAGCAGCTTGGCGGGAATTAACTATGGCTACACCTTC
cdr3_aa: CASSLAGINYGYTF
v_call: TRBV5-4
clone_size: -
j_call: TRBJ1-2
d_call: -

cdr3_nt: TGCAGCGTGAGGACAGCAAATCAGCCCCAGCATTTT
cdr3_aa: CSVRTANQPQHF
v_call: TRBV29-1
clone_size: few
j_call: TRBJ1-5
d_call: -

cdr3_nt: TGTGCTAGTGGTTTGGGTCGACAGGGCAATCAGCCCCAGCATTTT
cdr3_aa: CASGLGRQGNQPQHF
v_call: TRBV12-5
clone_size: -
j_call: TRBJ1-5
d_call: -

cdr3_nt: TGTGCCAGCAGCCCCGAGGGGTATGGCTACACCTTC
cdr3_aa: CASSPEGYGYTF
v_call: TRBV11-2
clone_size: -
j_call: TRBJ1-2
d_call: -

cdr3_nt: TGTGCCAGCAGATCTGTGAACACTGAAGCTTTCTTT
cdr3_aa: CASRSVNTEAFF
v_call: TRBV28
clone_size: -
j_call: TRBJ1-1
d_call: -

cdr3_nt: TGTGCCACCAGCCGCCGGACTAGCGGCTACGAGCAGTACTTC
cdr3_aa: CATSRRTSGYEQYF
v_call: TRBV15
clone_size: -
j_call: TRBJ2-7
d_call: TRBD2

cdr3_nt: TGCAGCGCTGAAGGCACCCGCACAGATACGCAGTATTTT
cdr3_aa: CSAEGTRTDTQYF
v_call: TRBV29-1
clone_size: -
j_call: TRBJ2-3
d_call: -

cdr3_nt: TGTGCCAGCAGTTCCGGACGGAGCACGCGGGGGGAGCTGTTTTTT
cdr3_aa: CASSSGRSTRGELFF
v_call: TRBV6-5
clone_size: -
j_call: TRBJ2-2
d_call: -

cdr3_nt: TGTGCCAGCAACGCCGGTAACAGGGAGAATGAGCAGTTCTTC
cdr3_aa: CASNAGNRENEQFF
v_call: TRBV7-2
clone_size: -
j_call: TRBJ2-1
d_call: -

cdr3_nt: TGTGCCAGCACGTCCGGCGGAAAACTGTTTTTT
cdr3_aa: CASTSGGKLFF
v_call: TRBV28
clone_size: -
j_call: TRBJ1-4
d_call: -

cdr3_nt: TGTGCCAGCAGCTTAAGGTCCGGAACGACCGACGAGCAGTACTTC
cdr3_aa: CASSLRSGTTDEQYF
v_call: TRBV11-3
clone_size: -
j_call: TRBJ2-7
d_call: -

cdr3_nt: TGTGCCAGCAGGGCGGACAGGGAAGGAGGCTACACCTTC
cdr3_aa: CASRADREGGYTF
v_call: TRBV6-5
clone_size: -
j_call: TRBJ1-2
d_call: TRBD1

cdr3_nt: TGTGCCAGCAGTGAAGGGGCGGAGAGCTATGGCTACACCTTC
cdr3_aa: CASSEGAESYGYTF
v_call: TRBV6-1
clone_size: once
j_call: TRBJ1-2
d_call: -

cdr3_nt: TGTGCCAGCCGGCCTGGGGGGGCAGATACGCAGTATTTT
cdr3_aa: CASRPGGADTQYF
v_call: TRBV11-3
clone_size: -
j_call: TRBJ2-3
d_call: TRBD2

cdr3_nt: TGTGCCTGTGAGCGAATTGCCGGGACAGCTGTAAGTGAAAAACTGTTTTTT
cdr3_aa: CACERIAGTAVSEKLFF
v_call: TRBV30
clone_size: once
j_call: TRBJ1-4
d_call: TRBD1

cdr3_nt: TGCGCCAGCAGCTTGGTGTCCCAGAACACTGAAGCTTTCTTT
cdr3_aa: CASSLVSQNTEAFF
v_call: TRBV5-1
clone_size: -
j_call: TRBJ1-1
d_call: -

cdr3_nt: TGTGCCAGCATATTGCGGGTGCTGAACACTGAAGCTTTCTTT
cdr3_aa: CASILRVLNTEAFF
v_call: TRBV2
clone_size: -
j_call: TRBJ1-1
d_call: -

cdr3_nt: TGTGCCAGCAGTTACTCCAGGGTCGAGCAGTACTTC
cdr3_aa: CASSYSRVEQYF
v_call: TRBV6-2/TRBV6-3
clone_size: -
j_call: TRBJ2-7
d_call: -

cdr3_nt: TGTGCCACCAGTGACTGGACTAGCGGGGGGGCCCTTAGCACAGATACGCAGTATTTT
cdr3_aa: CATSDWTSGGALSTDTQYF
v_call: TRBV24-1
clone_size: -
j_call: TRBJ2-3
d_call: TRBD2

cdr3_nt: TGTGCCAGCAGCCTTATCCCAGAGGGTGCGGATGGCTACACCTTC
cdr3_aa: CASSLIPEGADGYTF
v_call: TRBV5-8
clone_size: -
j_call: TRBJ1-2
d_call: -

cdr3_nt: TGTGCCAGCAGTGAAGCGTGGGGTGACTACGAGCAGTACTTC
cdr3_aa: CASSEAWGDYEQYF
v_call: TRBV6-1
clone_size: -
j_call: TRBJ2-7
d_call: -

cdr3_nt: TGTGCCAGCAGCCGAACTGTTGAGCAGTTCTTC
cdr3_aa: CASSRTVEQFF
v_call: TRBV14
clone_size: -
j_call: TRBJ2-1
d_call: -

cdr3_nt: TGTGCCAGCAGTTCCCCCGACAGGGTCTACGAGCAGTACTTC
cdr3_aa: CASSSPDRVYEQYF
v_call: TRBV27
clone_size: once
j_call: TRBJ2-7
d_call: TRBD1

cdr3_nt: TGCGCCAGCAGCTTGGTCTCCGGTTACTACGAGCAGTACTTC
cdr3_aa: CASSLVSGYYEQYF
v_call: TRBV5-1
clone_size: -
j_call: TRBJ2-7
d_call: -

cdr3_nt: TGTGCCAGCAGTTACTCGAATATAGGGGGGTACACTGAAGCTTTCTTT
cdr3_aa: CASSYSNIGGYTEAFF
v_call: TRBV6-2/TRBV6-3
clone_size: -
j_call: TRBJ1-1
d_call: -

cdr3_nt: TGTGCCAGCAGGAGGGGGAGGACAGGGTCCTACGAGCAGTACTTC
cdr3_aa: CASRRGRTGSYEQYF
v_call: TRBV28
clone_size: -
j_call: TRBJ2-7
d_call: TRBD1

cdr3_nt: TGTGCCAGCAGCCCTCAGGCTAGCGGGAGAACCGGGGAGCTGTTTTTT
cdr3_aa: CASSPQASGRTGELFF
v_call: TRBV7-3
clone_size: -
j_call: TRBJ2-2
d_call: TRBD2

cdr3_nt: TGTGCCAGCAGTGAAGACAAAGCTCGGGACACCATATATTTT
cdr3_aa: CASSEDKARDTIYF
v_call: TRBV6-1
clone_size: -
j_call: TRBJ1-3
d_call: -

cdr3_nt: TGCGCCAGCAGCCAAGATCCAGTTACGATGAGTGGGTACACCTTC
cdr3_aa: CASSQDPVTMSGYTF
v_call: TRBV4-1
clone_size: once
j_call: TRBJ1-2
d_call: -

cdr3_nt: TGTGCCAGCAGTGACAAACCTTGGGCAGATACGCAGTATTTT
cdr3_aa: CASSDKPWADTQYF
v_call: TRBV6-4
clone_size: -
j_call: TRBJ2-3
d_call: -

cdr3_nt: TGTGCCATCAGTGAGTCAAGGCTATCCAAAAACATTCAGTACTTC
cdr3_aa: CAISESRLSKNIQYF
v_call: TRBV10-3
clone_size: -
j_call: TRBJ2-4
d_call: -

cdr3_nt: TGTGCCAGTAGTCGGGGCGCGAGGTCCTACGAGCAGTACTTC
cdr3_aa: CASSRGARSYEQYF
v_call: TRBV19
clone_size: -
j_call: TRBJ2-7
d_call: -